Each of the 8 T cell receptor beta chains below was sequenced from the same sample in a study of blood T cell repertoires in COVID-19. Sequenced by immunoSEQ multiplex PCR; TCRdb stores in-frame clones only, minus some. In the table there are 140,000 to 150,000 clones, over 80% of which are singletons. The sequenced sample consisted of PBMCs or T cells enriched from blood (not recorded which). These receptors all come from a woman aged 45-65 years who had been exposed to COVID-19.

The J gene is TRBJ1-1, the V gene TRBV7-3, with D possibly being TRBD1 (6 bases). V lost 1 base, J lost 3 bases, and 15 bases lay in between. The CDR3 is made up of 16 amino acids. Germline V CDR1 and CDR2: SGHTA, FQGTGA. The CDR3 DNA sequence: TGTGCCAGCAGCTTAATGGGAGCAGGGGTGGACACTGAAGCTTTCTTT. Translating gives CASSLMGAGVDTEAFF.

The chain couples TRBV3-1 (or the pseudogene TRBV3-2) to TRBJ1-2, with TRBD1 matching 7 bases. This CDR3 has 13 amino acids. Looked up from germline, CDR1 is LGHDT and CDR2 is YNNKEL (reference sequence). The junction had 6 bases not matched to a gene; V was cut back by 3 bases and J by 8 bases. The CDR3 region is CASSHRQGTGYTF. As DNA, the CDR3 is TGTGCCAGCAGCCACCGACAGGGTACGGGCTACACCTTC.

The chain is built from TRBV9 and TRBJ1-4; D gene uncertain. Trimming cost V 0 bases and J 8 bases, with 11 bases left between them. The CDR3 contains 14 residues. Germline-derived CDR1 and CDR2 are SGDLS and YYNGEE. In nucleotides, the CDR3 is TGTGCCAGCAGCGTAGGGCCTACGGGGGAAAAACTGTTTTTT. It yields the protein CASSVGPTGEKLFF.

This chain connects TRBV10-3 to TRBJ1-5; D unclear. Germline V gene data show CDR1 as ENHRY and CDR2 as SYGVKD. Trimming removed 2 bases from V and 8 bases from J, with 10 bases in between. This CDR3 comprises 13 residues. The CDR3 region is CAISEEAAEPQHF. For the CDR3, the DNA is TGTGCCATCAGTGAGGAGGCGGCTGAGCCCCAGCATTTT.

The J gene is TRBJ1-2, the V gene TRBV28; 7 bases are a match to TRBD1. The germline CDR1 and CDR2 sequences are MDHEN and SYDVKM. Trimming at V came to 8 bases and at J to 2 bases, leaving 8 bases not matched to a gene. The CDR3 runs to 14 residues. The CDR3 nucleotides read TGTGCCAGCCTCGGACAGGCCGCAAACTATGGCTACACCTTC. Translating it yields CASLGQAANYGYTF.

The rearrangement joins TRBV10-1 to TRBJ2-7; TRBD1 aligns across 8 bases. Germline assignment: CDR1 WNHNN and CDR2 SYGVQD (reference sequence). V lost 0 bases, J lost 2 bases, and 3 bases stayed unmatched. This CDR3 has 15 residues. The CDR3 spells CASSESGTGAYEQYF. DNA for the CDR3: TGCGCCAGCAGTGAGTCCGGGACAGGAGCCTACGAGCAGTACTTC.

The chain recombines TRBV4-1 with TRBJ1-3; perhaps TRBD1 as D (5 bases). Per the germline V gene, CDR1 is MGHRA and CDR2 is YSYEKL. The V gene lost 1 base and the J gene lost 2 bases, with 9 bases spanning the gap. The CDR3 is 15 residues long. The CDR3 DNA sequence: TGCGCCAGCAGCCAAGTAGCGGGGGCTGGAAACACCATATATTTT. Its translation: CASSQVAGAGNTIYF.

The chain couples TRBV29-1 to TRBJ1-1; 10 bases match TRBD1. CDR1 SQVTM and CDR2 ANQGSEA come from the germline V gene. The CDR3 consists of 12 residues. The junction had 3 bases not matched to a gene; V was cut back by 6 bases and J by 5 bases. The CDR3 nucleotides read TGCAGCGTCGGGACAGGGGAGACTGAAGCTTTCTTT. Translation gives CSVGTGETEAFF.